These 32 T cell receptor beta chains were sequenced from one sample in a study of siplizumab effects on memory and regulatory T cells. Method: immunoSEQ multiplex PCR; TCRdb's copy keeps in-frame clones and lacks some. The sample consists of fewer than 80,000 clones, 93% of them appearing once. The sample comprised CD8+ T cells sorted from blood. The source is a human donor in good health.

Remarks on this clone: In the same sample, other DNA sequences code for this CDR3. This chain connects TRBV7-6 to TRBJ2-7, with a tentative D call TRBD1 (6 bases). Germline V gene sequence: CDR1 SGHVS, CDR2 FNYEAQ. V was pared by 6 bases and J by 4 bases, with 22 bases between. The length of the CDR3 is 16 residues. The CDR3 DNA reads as TGTGCCAGCAGTTCCGACCTGGACAGCGACCCGTACGAGCAGTACTTC. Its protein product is CASSSDLDSDPYEQYF.

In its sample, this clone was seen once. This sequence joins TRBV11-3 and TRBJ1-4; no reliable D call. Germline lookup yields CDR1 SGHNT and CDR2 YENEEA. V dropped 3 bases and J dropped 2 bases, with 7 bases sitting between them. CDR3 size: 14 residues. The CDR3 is CASSLEKTNEKLFF. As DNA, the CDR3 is TGTGCCAGCAGCTTGGAGAAGACTAATGAAAAACTGTTTTTT. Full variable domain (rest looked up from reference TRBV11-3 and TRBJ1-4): EAGVVQSPRYKIIEKKQPVAFWCNPISGHNTLYWYLQNLGQGPELLIRYENEEAVDDSQLPKDRFSAERLKGVDSTLKIQPAELGDSAVYLCASSLEKTNEKLFFGSGTQLSVL.

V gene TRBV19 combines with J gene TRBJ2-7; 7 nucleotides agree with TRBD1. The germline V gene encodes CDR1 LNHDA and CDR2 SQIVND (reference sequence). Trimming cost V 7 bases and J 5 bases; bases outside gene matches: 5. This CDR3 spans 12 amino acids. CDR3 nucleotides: TGTGCCAGTAAAGGGGGCAGGGACGAGCAGTACTTC. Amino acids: CASKGGRDEQYF. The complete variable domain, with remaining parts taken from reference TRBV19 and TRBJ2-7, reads DGGITQSPKYLFRKEGQNVTLSCEQNLNHDAMYWYRQDPGQGLRLIYYSQIVNDFQKGDIAEGYSVSREKKESFPLTVTSAQKNPTAFYLCASKGGRDEQYFGPGTRLTVT.

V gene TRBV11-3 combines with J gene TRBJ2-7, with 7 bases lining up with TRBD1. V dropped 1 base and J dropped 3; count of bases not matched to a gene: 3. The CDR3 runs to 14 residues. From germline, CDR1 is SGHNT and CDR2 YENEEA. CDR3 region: CASSLGAGGYEQYF. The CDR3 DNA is TGTGCCAGCAGCTTAGGCGCAGGGGGCTACGAGCAGTACTTC. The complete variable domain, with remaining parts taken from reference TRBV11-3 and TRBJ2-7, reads EAGVVQSPRYKIIEKKQPVAFWCNPISGHNTLYWYLQNLGQGPELLIRYENEEAVDDSQLPKDRFSAERLKGVDSTLKIQPAELGDSAVYLCASSLGAGGYEQYFGPGTRLTVT.

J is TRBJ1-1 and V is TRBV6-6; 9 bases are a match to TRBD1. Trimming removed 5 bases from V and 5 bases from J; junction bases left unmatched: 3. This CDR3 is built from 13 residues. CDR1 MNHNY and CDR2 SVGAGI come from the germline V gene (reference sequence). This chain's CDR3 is CASSTGGWTEAFF. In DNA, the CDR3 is TGTGCCAGCAGTACAGGGGGCTGGACTGAAGCTTTCTTT.

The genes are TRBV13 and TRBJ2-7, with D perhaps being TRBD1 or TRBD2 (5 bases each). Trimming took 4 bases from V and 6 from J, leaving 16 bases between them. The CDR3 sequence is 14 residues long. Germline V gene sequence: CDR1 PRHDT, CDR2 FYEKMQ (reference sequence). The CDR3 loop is CASSSNSPGGEQYF. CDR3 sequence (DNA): TGTGCCAGCAGCTCCAACAGCCCTGGGGGCGAGCAGTACTTC.

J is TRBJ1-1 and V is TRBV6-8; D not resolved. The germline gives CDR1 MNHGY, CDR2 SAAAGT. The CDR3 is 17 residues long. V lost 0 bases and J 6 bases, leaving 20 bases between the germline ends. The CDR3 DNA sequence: TGTGCCAGCAGTTACTCCCTCGTCCCCGGTTTGAAGTCTGAAGCTTTCTTT. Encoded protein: CASSYSLVPGLKSEAFF.

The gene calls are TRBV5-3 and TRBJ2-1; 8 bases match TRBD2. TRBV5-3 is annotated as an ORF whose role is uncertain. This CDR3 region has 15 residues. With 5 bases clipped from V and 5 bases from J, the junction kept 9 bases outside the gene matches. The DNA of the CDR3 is TGTGCCAGAAGGTCCTACCGGGGGGGAGACAATGAGCAGTTCTTC. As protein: CARRSYRGGDNEQFF.

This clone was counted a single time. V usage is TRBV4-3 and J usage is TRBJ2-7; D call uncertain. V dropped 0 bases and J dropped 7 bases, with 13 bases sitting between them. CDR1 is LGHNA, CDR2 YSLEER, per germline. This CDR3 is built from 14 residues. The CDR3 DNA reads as TGCGCCAGCAGCCAAGAGGAAGGTCCTGAGGAGCAGTACTTC. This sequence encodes CASSQEEGPEEQYF.

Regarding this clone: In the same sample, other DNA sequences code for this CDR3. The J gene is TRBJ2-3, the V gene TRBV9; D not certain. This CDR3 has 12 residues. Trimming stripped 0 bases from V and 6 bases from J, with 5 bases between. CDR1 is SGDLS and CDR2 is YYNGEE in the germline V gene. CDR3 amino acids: CASSVGSDTQYF. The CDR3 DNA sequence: TGTGCCAGCAGCGTAGGTTCGGATACGCAGTATTTT.

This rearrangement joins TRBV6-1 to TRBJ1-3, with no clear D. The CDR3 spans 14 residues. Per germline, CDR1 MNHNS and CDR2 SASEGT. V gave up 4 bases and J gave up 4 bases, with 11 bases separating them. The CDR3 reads CASSAQAGGNTIYF. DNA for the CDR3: TGTGCCAGCAGTGCCCAAGCCGGCGGAAACACCATATATTTT.

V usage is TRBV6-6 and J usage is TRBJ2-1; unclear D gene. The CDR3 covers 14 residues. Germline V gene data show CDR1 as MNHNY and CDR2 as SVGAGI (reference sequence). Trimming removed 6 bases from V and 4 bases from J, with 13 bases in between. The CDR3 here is CASSLGLGYNEQFF. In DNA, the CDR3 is TGTGCCAGCAGCCTTGGTCTGGGTTACAATGAGCAGTTCTTC.

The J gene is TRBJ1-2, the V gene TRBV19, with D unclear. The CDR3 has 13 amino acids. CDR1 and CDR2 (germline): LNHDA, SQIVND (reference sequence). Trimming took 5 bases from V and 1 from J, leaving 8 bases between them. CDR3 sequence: CASSGNYNYGYTF. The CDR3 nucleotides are TGTGCCAGTAGTGGGAATTATAACTATGGCTACACCTTC.

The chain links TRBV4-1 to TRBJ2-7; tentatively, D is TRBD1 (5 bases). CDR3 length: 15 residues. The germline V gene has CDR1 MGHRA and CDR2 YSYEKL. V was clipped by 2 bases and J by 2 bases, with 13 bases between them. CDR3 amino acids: CASSQSFRETYEQYF. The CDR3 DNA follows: TGCGCCAGCAGCCAATCCTTCAGGGAAACCTACGAGCAGTACTTC.

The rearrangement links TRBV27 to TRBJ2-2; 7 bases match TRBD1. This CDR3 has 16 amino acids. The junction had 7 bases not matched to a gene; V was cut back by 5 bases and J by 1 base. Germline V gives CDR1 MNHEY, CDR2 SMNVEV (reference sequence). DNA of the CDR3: TGTGCCAGCAGTACCTCGGGACAGCAGAACACCGGGGAGCTGTTTTTT. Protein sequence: CASSTSGQQNTGELFF.

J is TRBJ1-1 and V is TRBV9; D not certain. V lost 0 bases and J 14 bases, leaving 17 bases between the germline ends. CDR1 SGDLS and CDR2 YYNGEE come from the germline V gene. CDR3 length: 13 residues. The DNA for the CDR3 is TGTGCCAGCAGCGTAGTCGAAGACTCCCGAGGATTCTTT. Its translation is CASSVVEDSRGFF.

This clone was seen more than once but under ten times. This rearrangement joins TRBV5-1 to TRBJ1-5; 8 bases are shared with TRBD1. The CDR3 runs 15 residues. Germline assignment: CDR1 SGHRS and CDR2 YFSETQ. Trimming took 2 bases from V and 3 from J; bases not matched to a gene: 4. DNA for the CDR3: TGCGCCAGCAGCTTCCCGGACAGGGTCAATCAGCCCCAGCATTTT. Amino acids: CASSFPDRVNQPQHF.

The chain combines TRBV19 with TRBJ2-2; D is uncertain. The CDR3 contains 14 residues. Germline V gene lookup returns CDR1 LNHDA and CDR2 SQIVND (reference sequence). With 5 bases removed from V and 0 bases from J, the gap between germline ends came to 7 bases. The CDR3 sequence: CASSWYANTGELFF. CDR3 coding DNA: TGTGCCAGTAGTTGGTACGCGAACACCGGGGAGCTGTTTTTT.

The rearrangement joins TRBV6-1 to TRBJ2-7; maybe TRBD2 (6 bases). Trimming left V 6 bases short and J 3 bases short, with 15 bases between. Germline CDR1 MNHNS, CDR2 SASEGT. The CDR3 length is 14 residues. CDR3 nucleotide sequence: TGTGCCAGCAGCCCCGTTGGCGGGATCTACGAGCAGTACTTC. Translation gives CASSPVGGIYEQYF.

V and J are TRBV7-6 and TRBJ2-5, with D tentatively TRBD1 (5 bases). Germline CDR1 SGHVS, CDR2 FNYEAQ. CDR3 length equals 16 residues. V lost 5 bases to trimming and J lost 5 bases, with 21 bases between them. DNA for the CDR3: TGTGCCAGCAGCGCTACTCAGGGTCCCCGACGGGAGACCCAGTACTTC. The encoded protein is CASSATQGPRRETQYF.

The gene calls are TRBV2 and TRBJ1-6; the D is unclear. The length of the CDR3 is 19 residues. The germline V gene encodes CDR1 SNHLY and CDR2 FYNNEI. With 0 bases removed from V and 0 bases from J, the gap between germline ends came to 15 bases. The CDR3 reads CASSEAPEIPGSYNSPLHF. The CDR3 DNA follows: TGTGCCAGCAGTGAAGCCCCAGAAATCCCGGGCTCCTATAATTCACCCCTCCACTTT.

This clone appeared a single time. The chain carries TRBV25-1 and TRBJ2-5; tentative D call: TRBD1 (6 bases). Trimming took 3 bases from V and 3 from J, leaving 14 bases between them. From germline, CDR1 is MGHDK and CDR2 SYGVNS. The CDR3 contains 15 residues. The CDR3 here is CASSEPQGGKETQYF. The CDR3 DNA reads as TGTGCCAGCAGTGAGCCACAGGGTGGGAAAGAGACCCAGTACTTC.

The DNA for the CDR3 is TGTGCCAGCAGACCCACTGACAGACCCTACGAGCAGTACTTC. Amino acids: CASRPTDRPYEQYF. The chain employs TRBV6-6 and TRBJ2-7; D might be TRBD1 (5 bases). CDR3 size: 14 residues. Trimming left V 6 bases short and J 2 bases short, with 14 bases between. Germline CDR1 reads MNHNY; CDR2 reads SVGAGI (reference sequence).

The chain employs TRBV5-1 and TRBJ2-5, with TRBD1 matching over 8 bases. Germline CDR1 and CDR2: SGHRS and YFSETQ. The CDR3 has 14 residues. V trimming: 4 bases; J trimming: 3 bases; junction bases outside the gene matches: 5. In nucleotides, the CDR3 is TGCGCCAGCAGCCCGGGACAGGTTGAAGAGACCCAGTACTTC. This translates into CASSPGQVEETQYF.

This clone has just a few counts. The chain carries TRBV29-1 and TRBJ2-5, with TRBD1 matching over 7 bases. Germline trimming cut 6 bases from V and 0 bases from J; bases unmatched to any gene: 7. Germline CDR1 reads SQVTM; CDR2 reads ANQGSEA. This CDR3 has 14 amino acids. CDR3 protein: CSVQGLQYQETQYF. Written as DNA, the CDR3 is TGCAGCGTACAGGGGCTACAGTACCAAGAGACCCAGTACTTC.

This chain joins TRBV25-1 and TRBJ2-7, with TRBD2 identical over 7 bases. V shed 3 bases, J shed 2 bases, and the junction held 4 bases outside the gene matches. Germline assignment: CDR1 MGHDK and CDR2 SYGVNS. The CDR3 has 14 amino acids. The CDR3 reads CASSDSREAYEQYF. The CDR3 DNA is TGTGCCAGCAGTGACAGCCGGGAGGCCTACGAGCAGTACTTC.

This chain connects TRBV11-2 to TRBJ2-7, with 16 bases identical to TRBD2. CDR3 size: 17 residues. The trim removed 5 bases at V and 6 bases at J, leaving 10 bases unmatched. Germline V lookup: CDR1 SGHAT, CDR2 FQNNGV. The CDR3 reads CASSPAGLAGGPGEQYF. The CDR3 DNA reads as TGTGCCAGCAGCCCCGCGGGACTAGCGGGGGGGCCGGGCGAGCAGTACTTC.

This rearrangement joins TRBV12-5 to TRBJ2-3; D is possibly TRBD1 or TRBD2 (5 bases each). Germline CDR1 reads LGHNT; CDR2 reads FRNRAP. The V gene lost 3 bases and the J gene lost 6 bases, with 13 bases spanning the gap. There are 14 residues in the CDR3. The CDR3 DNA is TGTGCTAGTGGTTTAGGGACGAGTGGGGATACGCAGTATTTT. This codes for CASGLGTSGDTQYF.

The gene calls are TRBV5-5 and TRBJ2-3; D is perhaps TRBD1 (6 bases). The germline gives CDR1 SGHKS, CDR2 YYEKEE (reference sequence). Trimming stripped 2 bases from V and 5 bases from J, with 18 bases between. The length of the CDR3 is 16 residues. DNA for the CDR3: TGTGCCAGCAGCTTACAGGGAGAGGGGCTCGGAGATACGCAGTATTTT. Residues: CASSLQGEGLGDTQYF.

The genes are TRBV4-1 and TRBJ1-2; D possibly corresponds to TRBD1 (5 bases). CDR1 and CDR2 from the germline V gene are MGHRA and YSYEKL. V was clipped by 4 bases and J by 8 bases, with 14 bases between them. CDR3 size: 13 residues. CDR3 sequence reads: CASSPEGWWGYTF. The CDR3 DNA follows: TGCGCCAGCAGCCCGGAGGGGTGGTGGGGCTACACCTTC.

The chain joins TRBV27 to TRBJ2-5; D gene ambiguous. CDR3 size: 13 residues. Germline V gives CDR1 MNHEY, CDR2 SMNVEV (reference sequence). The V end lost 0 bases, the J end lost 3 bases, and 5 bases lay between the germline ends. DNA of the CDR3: TGTGCCAGCAGTTTATCTTCAAAAGAGACCCAGTACTTC. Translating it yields CASSLSSKETQYF.

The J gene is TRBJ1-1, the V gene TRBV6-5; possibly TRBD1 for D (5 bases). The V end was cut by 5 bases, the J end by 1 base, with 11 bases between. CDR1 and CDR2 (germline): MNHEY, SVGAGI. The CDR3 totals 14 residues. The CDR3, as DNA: TGTGCCAGCAGTCACAGGAACCAGAACACTGAAGCTTTCTTT. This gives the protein CASSHRNQNTEAFF.